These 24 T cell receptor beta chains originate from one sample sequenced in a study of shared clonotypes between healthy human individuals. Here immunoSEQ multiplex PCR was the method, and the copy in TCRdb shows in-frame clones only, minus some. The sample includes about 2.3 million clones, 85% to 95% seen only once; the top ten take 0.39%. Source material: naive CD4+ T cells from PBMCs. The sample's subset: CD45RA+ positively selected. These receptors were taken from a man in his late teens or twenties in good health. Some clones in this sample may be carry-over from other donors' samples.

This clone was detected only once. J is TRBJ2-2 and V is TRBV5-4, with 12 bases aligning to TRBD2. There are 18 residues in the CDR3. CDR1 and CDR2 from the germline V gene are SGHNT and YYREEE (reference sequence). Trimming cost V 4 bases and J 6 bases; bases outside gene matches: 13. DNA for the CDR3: TGTGCCAGCAGCCAAAAACGTGGGGCTAGCGGGAGGGCCGGGGAGCTGTTTTTT. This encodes CASSQKRGASGRAGELFF.

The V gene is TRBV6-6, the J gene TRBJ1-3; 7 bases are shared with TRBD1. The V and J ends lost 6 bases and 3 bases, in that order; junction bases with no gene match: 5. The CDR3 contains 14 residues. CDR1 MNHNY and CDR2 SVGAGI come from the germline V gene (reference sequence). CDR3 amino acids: CASRLNRGGNTIYF. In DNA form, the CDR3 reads TGTGCCAGCAGACTTAACAGGGGTGGAAACACCATATATTTT.

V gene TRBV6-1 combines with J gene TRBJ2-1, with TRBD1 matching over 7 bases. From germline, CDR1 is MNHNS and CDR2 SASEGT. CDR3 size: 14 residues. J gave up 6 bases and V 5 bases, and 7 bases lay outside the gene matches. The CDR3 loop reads CASSPNRGVNEQFF. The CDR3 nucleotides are TGTGCCAGCAGTCCCAACAGGGGCGTCAATGAGCAGTTCTTC.

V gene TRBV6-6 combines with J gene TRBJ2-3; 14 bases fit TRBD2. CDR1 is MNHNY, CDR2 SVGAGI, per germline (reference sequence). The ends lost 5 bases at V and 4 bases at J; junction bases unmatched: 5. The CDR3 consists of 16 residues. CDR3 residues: CASSGGTSGSPDTQYF. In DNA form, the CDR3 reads TGTGCCAGCAGTGGAGGGACTAGCGGGAGCCCAGATACGCAGTATTTT.

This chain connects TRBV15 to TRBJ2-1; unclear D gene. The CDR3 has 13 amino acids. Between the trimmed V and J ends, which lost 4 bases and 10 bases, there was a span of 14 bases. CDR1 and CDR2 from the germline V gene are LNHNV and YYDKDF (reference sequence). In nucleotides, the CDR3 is TGTGCCACCAGCACCCGCCAGGACCGCGAGCAGTTCTTC. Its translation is CATSTRQDREQFF.

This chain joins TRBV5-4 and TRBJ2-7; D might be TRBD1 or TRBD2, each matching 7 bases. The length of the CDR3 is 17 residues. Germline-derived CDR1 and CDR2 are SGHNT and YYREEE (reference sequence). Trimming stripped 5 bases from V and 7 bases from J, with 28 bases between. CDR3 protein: CASSSNRGAGVMGEQYF. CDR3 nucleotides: TGTGCCAGCAGTTCCAACAGGGGTGCGGGAGTAATGGGGGAGCAGTACTTC.

This CDR3 reads CSAGQDGYTF. CDR3 coding DNA: TGCAGCGCCGGACAGGATGGCTACACCTTC. The chain carries TRBV29-1 and TRBJ1-2, with 7 nucleotides matching TRBD1. The CDR3 loop spans 10 amino acids. V trimming: 7 bases; J trimming: 6 bases; junction bases outside the gene matches: 2. Germline loops: CDR1 SQVTM, CDR2 ANQGSEA.

CDR3 loop: CASSNGQSNQPQHF. The CDR3 DNA reads as TGTGCCAGCAGTAATGGACAGAGCAATCAGCCCCAGCATTTT. V and J are TRBV6-5 and TRBJ1-5, with TRBD1 as a possible D gene (6 bases). Trimming took off 5 bases at V and 1 base at J, with 9 bases between the two ends. This CDR3 spans 14 amino acids. Germline CDR1 and CDR2: MNHEY and SVGAGI.

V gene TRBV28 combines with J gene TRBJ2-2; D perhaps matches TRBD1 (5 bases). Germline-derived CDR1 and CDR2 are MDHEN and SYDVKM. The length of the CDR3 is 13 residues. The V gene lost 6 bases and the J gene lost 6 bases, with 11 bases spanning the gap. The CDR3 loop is CASRDQGSGELFF. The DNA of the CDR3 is TGTGCCAGCAGGGACCAGGGTTCCGGGGAGCTGTTTTTT.

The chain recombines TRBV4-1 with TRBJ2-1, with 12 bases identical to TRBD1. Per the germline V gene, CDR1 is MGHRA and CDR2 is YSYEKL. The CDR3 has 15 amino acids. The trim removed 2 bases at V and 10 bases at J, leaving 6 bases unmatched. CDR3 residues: CASSQSGQGAREQFF. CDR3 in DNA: TGCGCCAGCAGCCAATCGGGACAGGGGGCTCGGGAGCAGTTCTTC.

This CDR3 is CASSQTEWAGEQYF. The CDR3 DNA sequence: TGCGCCAGCAGCCAGACAGAGTGGGCGGGAGAGCAGTACTTC. The chain recombines TRBV4-3 with TRBJ2-7, with D perhaps matching TRBD2 (6 bases). Trimming stripped 3 bases from V and 7 bases from J, with 16 bases between. Germline lookup yields CDR1 LGHNA and CDR2 YSLEER. This CDR3 spans 14 amino acids.

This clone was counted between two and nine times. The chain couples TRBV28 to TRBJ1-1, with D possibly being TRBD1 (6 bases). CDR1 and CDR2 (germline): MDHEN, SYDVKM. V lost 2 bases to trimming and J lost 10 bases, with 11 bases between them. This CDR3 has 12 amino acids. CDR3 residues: CASSLQPGAAFF. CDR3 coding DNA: TGTGCCAGCAGTTTACAGCCAGGGGCAGCTTTCTTT.

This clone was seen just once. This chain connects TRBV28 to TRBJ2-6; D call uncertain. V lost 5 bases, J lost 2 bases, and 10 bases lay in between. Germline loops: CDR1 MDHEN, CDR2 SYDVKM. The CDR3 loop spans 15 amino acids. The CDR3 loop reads CASSDRQTGANVLTF. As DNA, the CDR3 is TGTGCCAGCAGTGATCGACAAACTGGGGCCAACGTCCTGACTTTC. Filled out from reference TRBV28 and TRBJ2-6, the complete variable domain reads DVKVTQSSRYLVKRTGEKVFLECVQDMDHENMFWYRQDPGLGLRLIYFSYDVKMKEKGDIPEGYSVSREKKERFSLILESASTNQTSMYLCASSDRQTGANVLTFGAGSRLTVL.

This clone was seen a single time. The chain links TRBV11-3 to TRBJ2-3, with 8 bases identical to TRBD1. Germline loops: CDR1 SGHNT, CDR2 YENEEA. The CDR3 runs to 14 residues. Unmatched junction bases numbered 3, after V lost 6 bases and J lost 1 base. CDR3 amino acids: CASSQGAGTDTQYF. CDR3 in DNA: TGTGCCAGCAGTCAGGGGGCCGGCACAGATACGCAGTATTTT. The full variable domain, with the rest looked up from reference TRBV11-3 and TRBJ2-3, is EAGVVQSPRYKIIEKKQPVAFWCNPISGHNTLYWYLQNLGQGPELLIRYENEEAVDDSQLPKDRFSAERLKGVDSTLKIQPAELGDSAVYLCASSQGAGTDTQYFGPGTRLTVL.

DNA for the CDR3: TGTGCCAGCAGTGTGACAGGGGATAGCAATCAGCCCCAGCATTTT. Protein sequence: CASSVTGDSNQPQHF. V gene TRBV6-6 combines with J gene TRBJ1-5, with 8 positions matching TRBD1. Germline V lookup: CDR1 MNHNY, CDR2 SVGAGI (reference sequence). This CDR3 is 15 amino acids long. V dropped 5 bases and J dropped 0; count of bases not matched to a gene: 3.

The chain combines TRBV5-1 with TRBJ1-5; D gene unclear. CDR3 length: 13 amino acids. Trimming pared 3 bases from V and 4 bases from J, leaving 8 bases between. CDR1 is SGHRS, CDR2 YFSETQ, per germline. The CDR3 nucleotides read TGCGCCAGCAGCTATGACCCAAATCAGCCCCAGCATTTT. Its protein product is CASSYDPNQPQHF.

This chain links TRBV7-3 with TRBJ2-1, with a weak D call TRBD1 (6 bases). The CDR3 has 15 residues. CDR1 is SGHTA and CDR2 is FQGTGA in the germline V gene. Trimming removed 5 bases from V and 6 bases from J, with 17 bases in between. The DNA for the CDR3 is TGTGCCAGCAGCCCCCAGGGGATCAAGCGCAATGAGCAGTTCTTC. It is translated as CASSPQGIKRNEQFF.

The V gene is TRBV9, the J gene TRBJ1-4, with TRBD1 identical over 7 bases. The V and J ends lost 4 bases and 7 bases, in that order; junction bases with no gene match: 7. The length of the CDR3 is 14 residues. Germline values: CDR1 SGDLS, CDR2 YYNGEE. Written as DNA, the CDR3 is TGTGCCAGCAGCCCTTCGACAGGGAGTGAAAAACTGTTTTTT. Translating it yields CASSPSTGSEKLFF.

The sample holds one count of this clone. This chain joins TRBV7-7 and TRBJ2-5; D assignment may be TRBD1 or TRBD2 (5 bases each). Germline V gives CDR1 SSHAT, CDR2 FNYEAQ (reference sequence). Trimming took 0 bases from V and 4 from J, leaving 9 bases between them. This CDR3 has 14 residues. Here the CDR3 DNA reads TGTGCCAGCAGCTTAGCGCCGGGGCGAGAGACCCAGTACTTC. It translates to CASSLAPGRETQYF. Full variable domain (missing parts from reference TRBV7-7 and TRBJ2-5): GAGVSQSPRYKVTKRGQDVTLRCDPISSHATLYWYQQALGQGPEFLTYFNYEAQPDKSGLPSDRFSAERPEGSISTLTIQRTEQRDSAMYRCASSLAPGRETQYFGPGTRLLVL.

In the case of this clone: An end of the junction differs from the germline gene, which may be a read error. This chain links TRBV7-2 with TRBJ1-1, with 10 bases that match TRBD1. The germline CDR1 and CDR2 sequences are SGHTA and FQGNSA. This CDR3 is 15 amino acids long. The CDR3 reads CASSSFAGTGALSQF. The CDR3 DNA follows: TGTGCCAGCAGCTCCTTCGCCGGGACAGGGGCCCTATCGCAGTTT.

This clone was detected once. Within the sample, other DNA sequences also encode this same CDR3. The CDR3 is CASSLGGDYGYTF. CDR3 in DNA: TGTGCCAGCAGCTTGGGGGGCGACTATGGCTACACCTTC. The chain joins TRBV7-3 to TRBJ1-2; TRBD1 is a possible D gene (6 bases). V lost 3 bases to trimming and J lost 3 bases, with 8 bases between them. The CDR3 length is 13 residues. The germline V gene encodes CDR1 SGHTA and CDR2 FQGTGA.

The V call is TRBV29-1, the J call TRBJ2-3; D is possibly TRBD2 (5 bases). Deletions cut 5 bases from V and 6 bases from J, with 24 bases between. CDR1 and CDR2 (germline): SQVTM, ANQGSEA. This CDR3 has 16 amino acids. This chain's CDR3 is CSVKGESNQKRDTQYF. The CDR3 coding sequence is TGCAGCGTTAAGGGAGAGAGCAACCAAAAAAGGGATACGCAGTATTTT.

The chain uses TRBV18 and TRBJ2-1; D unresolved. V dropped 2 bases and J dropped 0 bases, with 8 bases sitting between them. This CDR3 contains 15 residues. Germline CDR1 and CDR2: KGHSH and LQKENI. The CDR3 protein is CASSPNWSSYNEQFF. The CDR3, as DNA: TGTGCCAGCTCACCAAACTGGAGCTCCTACAATGAGCAGTTCTTC. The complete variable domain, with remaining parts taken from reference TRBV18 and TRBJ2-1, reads NAGVMQNPRHLVRRRGQEARLRCSPMKGHSHVYWYRQLPEEGLKFMVYLQKENIIDESGMPKERFSAEFPKEGPSILRIQQVVRGDSAAYFCASSPNWSSYNEQFFGPGTRLTVL.

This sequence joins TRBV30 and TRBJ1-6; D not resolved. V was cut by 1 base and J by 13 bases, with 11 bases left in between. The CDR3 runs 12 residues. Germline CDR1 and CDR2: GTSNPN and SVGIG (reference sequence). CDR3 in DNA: TGTGCCTGGAGTGCCCCCATGAGGCCCCTCCACTTT. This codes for CAWSAPMRPLHF.